This TCR beta chain was observed in a study of blood T cell repertoires in COVID-19. In the study overall: PBMCs, B-cell-depleted T cells, or T cells provided the cDNA or gDNA that made up the material.

Per germline, CDR1 SGDLS and CDR2 YYNGEE. Trimming took 5 bases from V and 2 from J, leaving 12 bases between them. This CDR3 is 14 amino acids long. The table came from immunoSEQ multiplex PCR; TCRdb's copy has only in-frame clones and leaves some out. The sample comprises about 220,000 clones, 88% of which are singletons, and less than 0.75% rests with the top ten. A few counts support this clone. The rearrangement uses TRBV9 and TRBJ2-3, with a possible D match to TRBD2 (6 bases). Sequencing was carried out using peripheral blood. The TCR originated in a man between 35 and 55 years old with acute or convalescent COVID-19. The CDR3 here is CASRRGWATDTQYF. CDR3 nucleotide sequence: TGTGCCAGCAGGCGGGGATGGGCCACAGATACGCAGTATTTT.